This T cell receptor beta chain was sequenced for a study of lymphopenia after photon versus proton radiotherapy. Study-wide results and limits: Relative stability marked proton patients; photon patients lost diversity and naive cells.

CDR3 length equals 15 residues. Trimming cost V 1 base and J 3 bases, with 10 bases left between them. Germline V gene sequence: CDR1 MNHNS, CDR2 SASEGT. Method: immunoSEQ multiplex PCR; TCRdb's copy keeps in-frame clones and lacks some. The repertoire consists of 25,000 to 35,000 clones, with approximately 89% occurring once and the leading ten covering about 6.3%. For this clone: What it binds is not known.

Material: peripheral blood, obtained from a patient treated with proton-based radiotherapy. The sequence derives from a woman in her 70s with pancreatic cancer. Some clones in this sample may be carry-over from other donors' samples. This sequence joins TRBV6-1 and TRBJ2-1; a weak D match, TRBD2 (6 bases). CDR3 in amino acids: CASSEEARDYNEQFF. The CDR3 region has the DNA TGTGCCAGCAGTGAAGAAGCGCGGGACTACAATGAGCAGTTCTTC.